This T cell receptor beta chain was sequenced in a study of a mutant IDH1 vaccine in newly diagnosed glioma. Background on the study: With temozolomide cycles, or 4-6 weeks after radiotherapy alone, vaccination was started.

Clones were read by immunoSEQ multiplex PCR, and TCRdb kept only the in-frame ones, dropping some. The sample has tens of thousands of clones, roughly 82% seen once. About this clone: Its antigen is unknown.

CDR1 is SEHNR and CDR2 is FQNEAQ in the germline V gene (reference sequence). CDR3 length: 14 residues. The ends were cut back, 5 bases at V and 5 bases at J, with 15 bases in the middle. Time point noted: week 23, last vaccination. In the vaccine, a single dose held 300 ug of the mutant IDH1 20-mer peptide, along with topical imiquimod. Patients carried new grade 3 or 4 IDH1-mutant astrocytomas lacking nuclear ATRX. The source of this sequence is a man aged 25 to 45 with glioma. The chain uses TRBV7-9 and TRBJ1-1; D gene ambiguous. The sequences come from PBMCs, collected from a glioma patient whose treatment included an IDH1 peptide vaccine. The CDR3 spells CASSPPRGRTEAFF. The CDR3 bases are TGTGCCAGCAGCCCACCACGGGGAAGAACTGAAGCTTTCTTT.